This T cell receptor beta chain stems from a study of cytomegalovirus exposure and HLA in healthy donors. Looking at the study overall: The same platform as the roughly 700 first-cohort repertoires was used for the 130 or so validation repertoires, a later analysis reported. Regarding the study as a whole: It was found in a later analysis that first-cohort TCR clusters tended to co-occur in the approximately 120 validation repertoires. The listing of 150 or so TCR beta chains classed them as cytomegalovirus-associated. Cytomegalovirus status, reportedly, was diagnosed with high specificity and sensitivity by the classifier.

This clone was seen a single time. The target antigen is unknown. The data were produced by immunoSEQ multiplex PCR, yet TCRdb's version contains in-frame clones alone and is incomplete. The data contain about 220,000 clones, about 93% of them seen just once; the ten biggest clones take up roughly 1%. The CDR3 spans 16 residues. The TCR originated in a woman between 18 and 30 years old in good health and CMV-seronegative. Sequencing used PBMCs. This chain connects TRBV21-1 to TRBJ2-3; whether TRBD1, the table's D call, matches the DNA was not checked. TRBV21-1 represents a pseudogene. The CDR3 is CASSKCGGWATPTQYF. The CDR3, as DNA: TGTGCCAGCAGCAAATGTGGGGGCTGGGCCACACCTACGCAGTATTTT.